Listed below are T cell receptor beta chains from one sample, sequenced in a study of blood T cell repertoires in COVID-19. The table came from immunoSEQ multiplex PCR; TCRdb's copy has only in-frame clones and leaves some out. The sample consists of roughly 520,000 clones, over 75% of them appearing once. Sequenced sample: PBMCs or T cells enriched from blood (not recorded which). These receptors came from a woman between 40 and 50 years old who had recovered from COVID-19. CDR3s include the opening cysteine and the closing phenylalanine or tryptophan. The order of the fields is CDR3 DNA, CDR3 protein, J gene, D gene, clone size, V gene. D genes are given only for firm matches. Size tells how often a clone was seen (once, few, many) or the class of an expanded clone, and some rows leave it out.

CDR3nt: TGTGCCAGCAGCCTAGCGGGAGGGTACGAGCAGTACTTC
CDR3aa: CASSLAGGYEQYF
j_gene: TRBJ2-7
d_gene: TRBD2
abundance: .
v_gene: TRBV7-8

CDR3nt: TGCGCCAGCAGCTTGGGGCTTAGCGCGCCCTACGAGCAGTACTTC
CDR3aa: CASSLGLSAPYEQYF
j_gene: TRBJ2-7
d_gene: .
abundance: .
v_gene: TRBV5-1

CDR3nt: TGTGCCAGTAGTCTCACTAGCGGATTTGGTGAGACCCAGTACTTC
CDR3aa: CASSLTSGFGETQYF
j_gene: TRBJ2-5
d_gene: TRBD2
abundance: once
v_gene: TRBV19

CDR3nt: TGCGCCAGCAGCAAGGTCGGGACAGGGACAGATACGCAGTATTTT
CDR3aa: CASSKVGTGTDTQYF
j_gene: TRBJ2-3
d_gene: TRBD1
abundance: .
v_gene: TRBV5-1

CDR3nt: TGTGCTAGTGGTTTGTTCGCCGGGGGCAATCAGCCCCAGCATTTT
CDR3aa: CASGLFAGGNQPQHF
j_gene: TRBJ1-5
d_gene: .
abundance: .
v_gene: TRBV12-5

CDR3nt: TGTGCCAGCAGCTCGACAGGGGGAAATCATGAAAAACTGTTTTTT
CDR3aa: CASSSTGGNHEKLFF
j_gene: TRBJ1-4
d_gene: TRBD1
abundance: .
v_gene: TRBV7-9

CDR3nt: TGTGCCAGCAGCCAAGGGGGACTAGTGGATCAGTACTTC
CDR3aa: CASSQGGLVDQYF
j_gene: TRBJ2-7
d_gene: TRBD2
abundance: few
v_gene: TRBV3-1/TRBV3-2

CDR3nt: TGTGCCAGCAGCCAAGATGTAGGGGGCGTAGGCTACACCTTC
CDR3aa: CASSQDVGGVGYTF
j_gene: TRBJ1-2
d_gene: TRBD1
abundance: .
v_gene: TRBV4-2

CDR3nt: TGTGCCAGCAGTTGGACTGGGACTAATGAAAAACTGTTTTTT
CDR3aa: CASSWTGTNEKLFF
j_gene: TRBJ1-4
d_gene: .
abundance: .
v_gene: TRBV6-5

CDR3nt: TGTGCCAGCAGCGTAAGACAATCAGTTGGGGAGCTGTTTTTT
CDR3aa: CASSVRQSVGELFF
j_gene: TRBJ2-2
d_gene: .
abundance: .
v_gene: TRBV5-4

CDR3nt: TGCGCCAGCAGCCTCCCCGGTCGGGGACAGCCCCAGCATTTT
CDR3aa: CASSLPGRGQPQHF
j_gene: TRBJ1-5
d_gene: .
abundance: .
v_gene: TRBV4-1

CDR3nt: TGTGCCAGCAGTTACCACATCTCAATACACACAGATACGCAGTATTTT
CDR3aa: CASSYHISIHTDTQYF
j_gene: TRBJ2-3
d_gene: .
abundance: .
v_gene: TRBV6-2/TRBV6-3

CDR3nt: TGTGCCAGCAGCCCCTGGGGGACTAGCGTTATCAATGAGCAGTTCTTC
CDR3aa: CASSPWGTSVINEQFF
j_gene: TRBJ2-1
d_gene: TRBD2
abundance: .
v_gene: TRBV9